The entry below describes one T cell receptor (beta chain). The target of this receptor is not known. Base qualities are missing; no much larger clone stands one base away. In the paper's terms, the time point label means: patch test 2, 6 weeks after DPC sensitization. The treatment or condition label corresponds to: therapeutic diphenylcyclopropenone sensitization with weekly scalp DPC. Blood at each patch-test visit was drawn before the patch test was applied. Patients were eligible if aged 18 to 70, diagnosed with alopecia and judged suitable for DPC therapy, and pregnant patients were excluded. Total RNA was isolated from unfractionated whole blood collected in Tempus Blood RNA tubes. This specimen comes from a study of human T cells and chemical hapten exposure listed by TCRdb under 2021. The study in broad terms: For sensitization, 2% DPC in acetone was applied to a 2 cm by 2 cm area of upper inner arm skin. Throughout the study period of roughly five months, patients also received therapeutic DPC doses to the scalp every week. Blood samples were taken from patients before sensitization (week 0) and then at 2, 6 and about 24 weeks after DPC sensitization. Patch tests used Finn chambers with 0.01% DPC on the upper back, scored after 6 days by International Contact Dermatitis Research Group standards. Alopecia areata with under or over 50% scalp involvement, alopecia totalis and alopecia universalis were represented in the patient cohort, which was mostly female. Nearly 30 alopecia patients gave blood for TCR sequencing at one to four time points (pre-sensitization, 2, 6 and 24 weeks). Libraries were pooled for sequencing, and per-sample TCR yields varied mainly because of small differences in library volumes within the pool. In alopecia patients, the study followed how the peripheral blood TCR repertoire changed in vivo over primary and secondary sensitization to diphenylcyclopropenone (DPC), a hapten. The paper's findings and limits, for the study overall: The number of PT1 expanded TCRs positively correlated with patch test score, significant at thresholds 8, 16 and 32 but not 4. Because all patients had alopecia, a presumed autoimmune disease, the immune response of the patients might differ from that of healthy individuals. The number of TCRs above 1 in 1000 frequency did not change with DPC sensitization; there was no evidence of global repertoire structure alterations. Repeated subsampling changed both the strength of the expansion versus patch-test correlation and the threshold at which that correlation became significant. Significantly more large CDR3 similarity clusters were formed by expanded TCRs than by pre-sensitization or healthy control sets, consistent with antigen-driven responses.

CDR1 GTSNPN and CDR2 SVGIG were looked up in the germline V gene (reference sequence). A distance of 5 bases separates the germline ends of V and J, which lose 0 bases and 5 bases respectively. The CDR3 contains 12 residues, cysteine and phenylalanine counted. Of all the DNA, just the CDR3 is kept, 36 bases in frame from base 1. Receptors were amplified or captured by RACE. Sequencing instrument: NextSeq 500. During library preparation, unique molecular identifiers were attached to individual cDNA molecules so that TCRs could be counted in a quantitative, reproducible way. From each blood RNA sample, both TCR alpha and TCR beta chains were sequenced. In the paper's pipeline: A median of approximately 96,000 TCRs per sample was observed, with a range of about 23,224 to 690,600. V, J and CDR3 annotation of the TCR reads was performed with the Decombinator software suite. For the PS versus PT1 abundance plots, all samples were subsampled to the same number of TCRs (28,000). Expanded TCRs were defined as absent before sensitization and observed at least eight times at the 2-week time point. TCRdb reworked the public reads: Q25 trimming with fastp, MiXCR clone assembly, productive beta chains retained. Records with the same CDR3 protein are collapsed into one entry carrying the most frequent genes and DNA. For this entry, the V and J calls and clone size follow TCRdb and not the study's own pipeline. Recorded for this sample are about 84,000 distinct CDR3 sequences; less than 11% of them occurred a single time. The leading ten clones occupy around 5% of the sample.

The sequence derives from a woman aged 45-65 years with alopecia areata. Some clones in this sample may be carry-over from other donors' samples. The sample consisted of whole blood, taken in connection with sensitization to the hapten diphenylcyclopropenone (DPC). Recombination connected TRBV30 to TRBJ2-1; the D gene is unclear. The CDR3 sequence is CAWSVEHNEQFF. The DNA sequence reads TGTGCCTGGAGTGTAGAACACAATGAGCAGTTCTTC.